The present TCR beta chain was sequenced within a study of T cells in Graves' hyperthyroidism and ophthalmopathy (dated by TCRdb to between 2017 and 2020). Study-level background: Peripheral blood samples were taken at the time of initial diagnosis, prior to any treatment. Prospective prediction of ophthalmopathy was tested in an independent validation cohort of some 20 hyperthyroidism patients and roughly 16 patients who later progressed to ophthalmopathy. The paper reports TCR Vbeta CDR3 sequencing of 140 or so peripheral blood samples: approximately 41 ophthalmopathy, fewer than 80 hyperthyroidism and 17 progressor patients. Once sampling was done, hyperthyroidism patients were given methimazole at a starting dose of 30 mg daily, whereas ophthalmopathy patients were given high-dose intravenous methylprednisolone. The 100 discovery patients were divided at random into training and test sets in a 7:3 ratio. In addition, the study compared T-cell repertoires in thyroid tissue and in blood from over 5 Graves' hyperthyroidism patients. A discovery cohort of about a hundred patients, approximately 45 with Graves' ophthalmopathy and fewer than 65 with stable Graves' hyperthyroidism, was used to find distinguishing TCR V-J signatures.

Moderately to severely active disease, a Clinical Activity Score of at least 3, a NOSPECS grade of at least 4, and a duration under 3 months were present in ophthalmopathy patients. The study excluded patients with uncontrolled infections, other autoimmune diseases, pregnancy or lactation. Diagnoses relied on clinical symptoms, serum thyroxine and TRAb, thyroid ultrasound and orbital computed tomography. Ficoll-Paque density gradient centrifugation was used to isolate PBMCs from approximately 10 ml of fresh peripheral blood. Total RNA was extracted with Trizol reagent, and quality was checked on an Agilent 2100 Bioanalyzer. The TCR beta CDR3 regions were amplified from the RNA transcripts. A first-round RT-PCR of the TCR CDR3 used the HTBI primer set with the Qiagen OneStep RT-PCR kit. A second multiplex PCR round built the libraries, followed by size selection and purification. Paired-end sequencing of the libraries was performed with 100 bp reads on an Illumina HiSeq2000. The published analysis was carried out like this. SOAPnuke was used to process the raw data, with reads discarded if the reads contained adapters or uncalled bases, had a mean Phred below 15, or lacked an exact constant-primer or identifier match. COPE v1.2.5 was used to merge the high-quality paired reads, and each unique nucleotide sequence was defined as a clonotype. MiTCR v1.1 was used to align the clonotypes against IMGT TRBV, TRBD and TRBJ reference segments. Analysis was restricted to V-J combinations with a frequency above 0.0001, which covered about 99% of repertoires. The TCS score was defined as the ratio of F50 (clonal expansion) to E x V (chaos), calculated using BLOSUM62-based TCRdist between CDR3 peptides within each V-J. Welch's t-statistics and random forest reduced fewer than 600 V-J features to about 12, which were used in a naive Bayes classifier (R e1071). In-frame beta chains were kept once TCRdb had trimmed the public reads at Q25 with fastp and called clones with MiXCR. All rows with the same CDR3 protein become a single entry with the most common DNA and genes. The V and J calls reflect TCRdb's pipeline rather than the authors' work. In all, the sample holds about 640,000 distinct CDR3 sequences, and around 21% of those were seen once. Clones ranked in the top ten supply 34% of the sample.

This clonotype was seen more than once but under ten times. Its specific antigen is unknown. Base qualities were left out, and no much larger clone turns up one base away. What the research found in general, with its limitations: Most expanded thyroid clonotypes (frequency above 0.001) were also detected in blood, a finding suggesting that blood repertoires may reflect thyroid immune responses. No statistical method was used to fix the sample size in advance, and group allocation was not hidden from the investigators. In validation, the model predicted progression to ophthalmopathy a median of about 6.5 months before onset, with around 70% sensitivity and roughly 77% specificity. In cross-validation, a model built on a 13 V-J signature told ophthalmopathy apart from stable hyperthyroidism with approximately 90% sensitivity and around 83% specificity, and in testing the same model reached 80%/75%.

Sequencing was performed on blood. This receptor was identified in a man aged 30 to 45 with Graves' ophthalmopathy.

CDR3 protein: CSAPSWGQGYGYTF. DNA sequence: TGCAGTGCTCCGAGTTGGGGGCAGGGCTATGGCTACACCTTC. The chain couples TRBV20-1 to TRBJ1-2, and perhaps TRBD1 as D gene, on 6 matching bases. CDR1 DFQATT and CDR2 SNEGSKA were looked up in the germline V gene (reference sequence). V loses 5 bases of germline sequence and J loses 4 bases, and the interval between the two ends is 17 bases. From the cysteine up to the phenylalanine, the CDR3 has a length of 14 residues. The DNA shown is the 42-base CDR3, in frame from base 1.